These 12 T cell receptor beta chains originate from one sample sequenced in a study of T-cell reconstitution after alpha-beta-depleted transplantation in children. Using unique molecular identifiers, the investigators prepared the TCRbeta library. TCRdb re-called the PCR reads with MiXCR, one entry per CDR3 protein. The sample yields fewer than 350,000 distinct CDR3 sequences, 10% seen once. Sequenced here: PBMCs, sampled before TCRalphabeta/CD19-depleted stem cell transplant. These receptors came from a boy under two years old with acute myeloid leukemia, due to receive a stem cell transplant.

In its sample, this clonotype was seen many times. J is TRBJ2-1 and V is TRBV7-8; 9 nucleotides match TRBD1. The CDR3 consists of 15 residues. From germline, CDR1 is SGHVS and CDR2 FQNEAQ. V was pared by 5 bases and J by 6 bases, with 8 bases of the junction left unmatched. The CDR3 nucleotides are TGTGCCAGCAGCATTCCGGGACAGGGTCGCAATGAGCAGTTCTTC. As protein: CASSIPGQGRNEQFF.

This clonotype showed up just a few times. The CDR3 loop is CASSLLSLAGAEQYF. CDR3 sequence (DNA): TGTGCCAGCAGCTTATTATCCCTAGCGGGAGCCGAGCAGTACTTC. V and J are TRBV7-2 and TRBJ2-7; 10 positions agree with TRBD2. The V gene end was trimmed by 2 bases and the J gene end by 6 bases; junction bases not matched to a gene: 7. This CDR3 spans 15 amino acids. Germline lookup yields CDR1 SGHTA and CDR2 FQGNSA.

The V call is TRBV6-2 or TRBV6-3, the J call TRBJ2-7; 7 nucleotides line up with TRBD1. The CDR3 sequence is 14 residues long. Looked up from germline, CDR1 is MNHEY and CDR2 is SVGEGT. V gave up 4 bases and J gave up 2 bases; unmatched junction bases: 5. CDR3 in amino acids: CASSFGQVPYEQYF. CDR3 sequence (DNA): TGTGCCAGCAGTTTCGGACAGGTACCCTACGAGCAGTACTTC.

This clonotype was observed many times. The genes are TRBV28 and TRBJ2-1; a weak D match, TRBD2 (5 bases). Trimming pared 6 bases from V and 8 bases from J, leaving 11 bases between. Germline-derived CDR1 and CDR2 are MDHEN and SYDVKM. This CDR3 spans 12 amino acids. DNA for the CDR3: TGTGCCAGCAGCCACACTAGGGATGAGCAGTTCTTC. This encodes CASSHTRDEQFF.

Details on this clonotype: One end of the junction varies from germline; a read error may be responsible. The chain recombines TRBV4-3 with TRBJ2-7; 7 bases map to TRBD2. Germline CDR1 reads LGHNA; CDR2 reads YSLEER. This CDR3 contains 15 residues. The CDR3 region is CASSLLADRSYGQYF. CDR3 nucleotides: TGCGCCAGCAGCCTGCTAGCGGACCGCTCCTACGGGCAGTACTTC.

This clonotype came up many times. The CDR3: CASSFEPTDTQYF. CDR3 nucleotides: TGCGCCAGCAGCTTTGAGCCCACAGATACGCAGTATTTT. This chain connects TRBV5-1 to TRBJ2-3; D remains ambiguous. The CDR3 is 13 residues long. The germline V gene has CDR1 SGHRS and CDR2 YFSETQ. Trimming removed 2 bases at V and 2 bases at J, with 6 bases between.

The V call is TRBV12-3 or TRBV12-4, the J call TRBJ1-4, with 9 bases identical to TRBD1. V dropped 5 bases and J dropped 4; count of bases not matched to a gene: 14. CDR3 length equals 18 residues. The CDR3 protein is CASSGRDRAPYDNEKLFF. DNA of the CDR3: TGTGCCAGCAGTGGCCGGGACAGGGCCCCATACGATAATGAAAAACTGTTTTTT.

This clonotype was detected many times. The chain employs TRBV20-1 and TRBJ2-1, with TRBD2 as a possible D gene (7 bases). V lost 4 bases and J lost 0, with 16 bases in between. Germline CDR1 and CDR2: DFQATT and SNEGSKA (reference sequence). This CDR3 has 16 residues. The CDR3 DNA sequence: TGCAGTGCTACCCTCCCGAGGGGGGGCTCCTACAATGAGCAGTTCTTC. It encodes CSATLPRGGSYNEQFF.

This clonotype was counted many times. The chain joins TRBV7-9 to TRBJ1-3; the D is unclear. Looked up from germline, CDR1 is SEHNR and CDR2 is FQNEAQ (reference sequence). The V end was cut by 8 bases, the J end by 1 base, with 0 bases between. The CDR3 totals 10 residues. CDR3 sequence: CASSGNTIYF. CDR3 coding DNA: TGTGCCAGCTCTGGAAACACCATATATTTT.

This clonotype was found once. A read error may be the cause here, since a much bigger clone is one base away. This chain uses TRBV7-2 with TRBJ2-7, with D perhaps TRBD1 (5 bases). The CDR3 totals 17 residues. CDR1 and CDR2 (germline): SGHTA, FQGNSA. V was cut by 0 bases and J by 0 bases, with 15 bases left in between. The chain's CDR3 is CASSLAVGVFLSYEQYV. The CDR3 region has the DNA TGTGCCAGCAGCTTAGCGGTAGGGGTCTTCCTCTCCTACGAGCAGTACGTC.

This clonotype has a count of ten or more. The CDR3 reads CASSLRGRVGTGELFF. The DNA of the CDR3 is TGCGCCAGCAGCTTGAGAGGGAGAGTTGGCACCGGGGAGCTGTTTTTT. V gene TRBV5-1 combines with J gene TRBJ2-2; possible D gene TRBD2, 5 bases. V dropped 1 base and J dropped 4 bases, with 14 bases sitting between them. The CDR3 has 16 amino acids. Per the germline V gene, CDR1 is SGHRS and CDR2 is YFSETQ.

The table lists this clonotype with many counts. The J gene is TRBJ2-7, the V gene TRBV28; D perhaps matches TRBD1 (5 bases). The CDR3 has 17 amino acids. Looked up from germline, CDR1 is MDHEN and CDR2 is SYDVKM. V gave up 1 base and J gave up 1 base, with 17 bases separating them. The CDR3 region is CASSLFFGREASYEQYF. The CDR3 DNA sequence: TGTGCCAGCAGTTTATTTTTCGGCAGGGAAGCATCCTACGAGCAGTACTTC.